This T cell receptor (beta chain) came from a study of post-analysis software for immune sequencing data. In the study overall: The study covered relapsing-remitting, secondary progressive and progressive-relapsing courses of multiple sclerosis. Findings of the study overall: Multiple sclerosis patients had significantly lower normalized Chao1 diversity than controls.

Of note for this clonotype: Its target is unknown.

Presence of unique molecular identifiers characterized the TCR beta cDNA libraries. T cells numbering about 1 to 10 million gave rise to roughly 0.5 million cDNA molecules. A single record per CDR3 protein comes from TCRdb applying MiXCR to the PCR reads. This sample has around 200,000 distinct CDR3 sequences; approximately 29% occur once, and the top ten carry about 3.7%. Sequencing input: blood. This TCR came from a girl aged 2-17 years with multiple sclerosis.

The CDR3 sequence is CASSLEWGSNQPQHF. The CDR3 DNA reads TGCGCCAGCAGCTTGGAGTGGGGCAGCAATCAGCCCCAGCATTTT. The V call is TRBV5-1, the J call TRBJ1-5; D perhaps matches TRBD1 (5 bases). This CDR3 contains 15 residues. Germline V gene sequence: CDR1 SGHRS, CDR2 YFSETQ. Trimming removed 0 bases at V and 1 base at J, with 8 bases between.